A selection of T cell receptor beta chains follows, all from one sample in a study of blood T cells in healthy people across ages. TCRdb processed the 5' RACE reads anew with MiXCR; each CDR3 protein has one entry. In the table there are about 650,000 distinct CDR3 sequences, about 32% of which are singletons. What was sequenced was blood. These receptors all come from a woman older than 75 in good health. CDR3s include the opening cysteine and the closing phenylalanine or tryptophan. The order of the fields is CDR3 protein, CDR3 DNA, V gene, J gene, D gene, clone size. D genes are given only for firm matches. Where a row states a size, it is once, few, many or the class of an expanded clone; other rows omit it.

CDR3aa: CASSRPGRGAYGYTF; CDR3nt: TGTGCCAGCAGCCGCCCAGGGAGGGGGGCCTATGGCTACACCTTC; v_gene: TRBV7-9; j_gene: TRBJ1-2; d_gene: -; abundance: few
CDR3aa: CASSPQRSYEQYF; CDR3nt: TGTGCCAGCAGCCCACAGCGTTCCTACGAGCAGTACTTC; v_gene: TRBV5-6; j_gene: TRBJ2-7; d_gene: -; abundance: many
CDR3aa: CSAAGLANTDTQYF; CDR3nt: TGCAGTGCTGCGGGACTAGCGAACACAGATACGCAGTATTTT; v_gene: TRBV20-1; j_gene: TRBJ2-3; d_gene: TRBD2; abundance: -
CDR3aa: CASTNYGGTNYGYTF; CDR3nt: TGTGCCAGCACCAATTACGGGGGGACGAACTATGGCTACACCTTC; v_gene: TRBV5-6; j_gene: TRBJ1-2; d_gene: -; abundance: many
CDR3aa: CANSFYRVGGYTF; CDR3nt: TGTGCCAACAGTTTTTACAGGGTGGGGGGCTACACCTTC; v_gene: TRBV12-3/TRBV12-4; j_gene: TRBJ1-2; d_gene: -; abundance: -
CDR3aa: CCAKAGGPDTQYF; CDR3nt: TGCTGCGCTAAAGCGGGGGGGCCGGATACGCAGTATTTT; v_gene: TRBV20-1; j_gene: TRBJ2-3; d_gene: TRBD2; abundance: few
CDR3aa: CASSQTDRGPRGEQYF; CDR3nt: TGTGCCAGCAGCCAAACCGACAGGGGTCCAAGAGGCGAGCAGTACTTC; v_gene: TRBV14; j_gene: TRBJ2-7; d_gene: TRBD1; abundance: many
CDR3aa: CASSRPDTEAFF; CDR3nt: TGTGCCAGCAGCCGACCCGACACTGAAGCTTTCTTT; v_gene: TRBV4-2; j_gene: TRBJ1-1; d_gene: -; abundance: -
CDR3aa: CASSLKGTGIYEQYF; CDR3nt: TGTGCCAGCAGCCTCAAAGGGACAGGGATTTATGAGCAGTACTTC; v_gene: TRBV7-8; j_gene: TRBJ2-7; d_gene: TRBD1; abundance: once
CDR3aa: CASSRPGLAGKYEQYF; CDR3nt: TGTGCCAGCAGCCGTCCGGGACTAGCGGGAAAATACGAGCAGTACTTC; v_gene: TRBV2; j_gene: TRBJ2-7; d_gene: TRBD2; abundance: many
CDR3aa: CASSPPGQGSYGYTF; CDR3nt: TGTGCCAGCTCACCACCGGGACAGGGGAGCTATGGCTACACCTTC; v_gene: TRBV18; j_gene: TRBJ1-2; d_gene: TRBD1; abundance: many
CDR3aa: CATSGGGDNSPLHF; CDR3nt: TGTGCCACCAGCGGGGGGGGAGACAATTCACCCCTCCACTTT; v_gene: TRBV15; j_gene: TRBJ1-6; d_gene: -; abundance: few
CDR3aa: CASSINTDTQYF; CDR3nt: TGTGCCAGTAGTATAAATACGGATACGCAGTATTTT; v_gene: TRBV19; j_gene: TRBJ2-3; d_gene: -; abundance: few
CDR3aa: CASSLDRQGRYTF; CDR3nt: TGCGCCAGCAGCTTGGACAGACAGGGCCGCTACACCTTC; v_gene: TRBV5-1; j_gene: TRBJ1-2; d_gene: TRBD1; abundance: -
CDR3aa: CASSPFPGGGYEQYF; CDR3nt: TGTGCCAGCAGCCCCTTCCCCGGGGGGGGGTACGAGCAGTACTTC; v_gene: TRBV7-2; j_gene: TRBJ2-7; d_gene: TRBD2; abundance: many
CDR3aa: CSARDSGTAPYEQYF; CDR3nt: TGCAGTGCTAGAGATTCGGGGACGGCCCCCTACGAGCAGTACTTC; v_gene: TRBV20-1; j_gene: TRBJ2-7; d_gene: -; abundance: -
CDR3aa: CASSVGGGLLQTQYF; CDR3nt: TGTGCCAGCAGCGTAGGGGGGGGTCTCCTACAGACCCAGTACTTC; v_gene: TRBV9; j_gene: TRBJ2-5; d_gene: TRBD2; abundance: many
CDR3aa: CASSLATGNYDYTF; CDR3nt: TGTGCCAGCAGCTTGGCGACAGGGAACTATGACTACACCTTC; v_gene: TRBV7-6; j_gene: TRBJ1-2; d_gene: TRBD1; abundance: -
CDR3aa: CSARDSARDFPYEQYF; CDR3nt: TGCAGTGCTAGAGATTCAGCCCGAGACTTCCCTTACGAGCAGTACTTC; v_gene: TRBV20-1; j_gene: TRBJ2-7; d_gene: -; abundance: -
CDR3aa: CASSLNKGTGSNEQFF; CDR3nt: TGTGCCAGCAGCCTGAATAAGGGGACAGGGTCCAATGAGCAGTTCTTC; v_gene: TRBV7-2; j_gene: TRBJ2-1; d_gene: TRBD1; abundance: -
CDR3aa: CSVVLNLNTGELFF; CDR3nt: TGCAGCGTTGTTCTTAACCTGAACACCGGGGAGCTGTTTTTT; v_gene: TRBV29-1; j_gene: TRBJ2-2; d_gene: -; abundance: -
CDR3aa: CASGQGGLAGGDTQYF; CDR3nt: TGTGCCAGCGGGCAAGGTGGACTAGCGGGGGGAGATACGCAGTATTTT; v_gene: TRBV2; j_gene: TRBJ2-3; d_gene: TRBD2; abundance: many
CDR3aa: CASSAGTTGLTEAFF; CDR3nt: TGTGCCAGCAGCGCGGGCACCACAGGGCTCACTGAAGCTTTCTTT; v_gene: TRBV5-6; j_gene: TRBJ1-1; d_gene: -; abundance: many
CDR3aa: CAISDRDRGVETQYF; CDR3nt: TGTGCCATCAGTGACCGGGACAGGGGAGTTGAGACCCAGTACTTC; v_gene: TRBV10-3; j_gene: TRBJ2-5; d_gene: TRBD1; abundance: many
CDR3aa: CASSSPSMGGSTDTQYF; CDR3nt: TGCGCCAGCAGCTCCCCGTCGATGGGGGGTTCCACAGATACGCAGTATTTT; v_gene: TRBV5-1; j_gene: TRBJ2-3; d_gene: -; abundance: -
CDR3aa: CASSLVVAAKETQYF; CDR3nt: TGTGCCAGCAGCTTAGTGGTGGCGGCGAAAGAGACCCAGTACTTC; v_gene: TRBV11-2; j_gene: TRBJ2-5; d_gene: -; abundance: many
CDR3aa: CASSQEMGPGDTQYF; CDR3nt: TGCGCCAGCAGCCAAGAAATGGGCCCCGGAGATACACAGTATTTT; v_gene: TRBV4-1; j_gene: TRBJ2-3; d_gene: -; abundance: -
CDR3aa: CASSEAGTGPQPQHF; CDR3nt: TGTGCCAGCAGTGAAGCAGGGACAGGGCCCCAGCCCCAGCATTTT; v_gene: TRBV6-1; j_gene: TRBJ1-5; d_gene: TRBD1; abundance: -
CDR3aa: CASSLESRRDTEAFF; CDR3nt: TGTGCCAGCAGCTTAGAGAGTCGAAGGGACACTGAAGCTTTCTTT; v_gene: TRBV7-3; j_gene: TRBJ1-1; d_gene: -; abundance: many
CDR3aa: CASSFSAEGTDTQYF; CDR3nt: TGTGCCAGCAGTTTTTCGGCAGAGGGCACAGATACGCAGTATTTT; v_gene: TRBV28; j_gene: TRBJ2-3; d_gene: -; abundance: -
CDR3aa: CAGSLDSNNYGYTF; CDR3nt: TGTGCCGGCAGCTTAGACAGCAACAACTATGGCTACACCTTT; v_gene: TRBV11-2; j_gene: TRBJ1-2; d_gene: -; abundance: -
CDR3aa: CASSSRALLSLHF; CDR3nt: TGTGCCAGCAGTTCTCGGGCCTTGCTGTCCCTCCACTTT; v_gene: TRBV6-2/TRBV6-3; j_gene: TRBJ1-6; d_gene: -; abundance: many
CDR3aa: CASSGGVYGQYF; CDR3nt: TGTGCCAGCAGTGGAGGGGTCTACGGGCAGTACTTC; v_gene: TRBV6-1; j_gene: TRBJ2-5; d_gene: -; abundance: -
CDR3aa: CASSLRGETDTQYF; CDR3nt: TGTGCCAGCAGTTTACGGGGGGAGACAGATACGCAGTATTTT; v_gene: TRBV7-6; j_gene: TRBJ2-3; d_gene: TRBD2; abundance: many
CDR3aa: CASSLVGDLHEQYF; CDR3nt: TGTGCCAGCAGCTTAGTGGGGGATTTGCACGAGCAGTACTTC; v_gene: TRBV7-2; j_gene: TRBJ2-7; d_gene: -; abundance: -
CDR3aa: CASSRLPGVPETQYF; CDR3nt: TGCGCCAGCAGCCGTCTCCCCGGGGTTCCGGAGACCCAGTACTTC; v_gene: TRBV4-1; j_gene: TRBJ2-5; d_gene: -; abundance: many
CDR3aa: CASNYGTGNEQYF; CDR3nt: TGCGCCAGCAACTACGGGACAGGGAACGAGCAGTACTTC; v_gene: TRBV5-1; j_gene: TRBJ2-7; d_gene: TRBD1; abundance: -
CDR3aa: CASSQVRLAGDGETQYF; CDR3nt: TGCGCCAGCAGCCAAGTGAGGCTAGCAGGAGATGGGGAGACCCAGTACTTC; v_gene: TRBV4-3; j_gene: TRBJ2-5; d_gene: -; abundance: -
CDR3aa: CASSPQGGGRNTQYF; CDR3nt: TGTGCCAGCAGTCCCCAGGGCGGGGGGCGGAATACGCAGTATTTT; v_gene: TRBV11-2; j_gene: TRBJ2-3; d_gene: TRBD2; abundance: -
CDR3aa: CASSLPGTSAYSEQYF; CDR3nt: TGCGCCAGCAGCTTACCCGGGACTAGCGCTTACAGTGAGCAGTACTTC; v_gene: TRBV5-1; j_gene: TRBJ2-5; d_gene: TRBD2; abundance: -
CDR3aa: CSAHGLAYNEQFF; CDR3nt: TGCAGTGCTCATGGACTAGCCTACAATGAGCAGTTCTTC; v_gene: TRBV20-1; j_gene: TRBJ2-1; d_gene: TRBD2; abundance: many
CDR3aa: CSARDPRGVGETQYF; CDR3nt: TGCAGTGCTAGAGATCCCAGGGGGGTTGGAGAGACCCAGTACTTC; v_gene: TRBV20-1; j_gene: TRBJ2-5; d_gene: -; abundance: many
CDR3aa: CSARDRSGETQYF; CDR3nt: TGCAGTGCTAGAGATAGAAGCGGGGAGACCCAGTACTTC; v_gene: TRBV20-1; j_gene: TRBJ2-5; d_gene: -; abundance: many
CDR3aa: CASAERNRNQPQHF; CDR3nt: TGTGCCAGCGCGGAGAGGAACCGGAACCAGCCCCAGCATTTT; v_gene: TRBV2; j_gene: TRBJ1-5; d_gene: -; abundance: few
CDR3aa: CASSRTSEKLFF; CDR3nt: TGTGCCAGCTCACGGACTAGTGAAAAACTGTTTTTT; v_gene: TRBV18; j_gene: TRBJ1-4; d_gene: -; abundance: many
CDR3aa: CASSFEGGGNQPQHF; CDR3nt: TGTGCCAGCAGTTTTGAAGGGGGCGGCAATCAGCCCCAGCATTTT; v_gene: TRBV12-3/TRBV12-4; j_gene: TRBJ1-5; d_gene: TRBD1; abundance: few
CDR3aa: CASSLQGVRTDMQYF; CDR3nt: TGTGCCAGCAGTTTGCAGGGGGTGAGAACAGATATGCAGTATTTT; v_gene: TRBV12-3/TRBV12-4; j_gene: TRBJ2-3; d_gene: TRBD1; abundance: few
CDR3aa: CATRKIPGRPQYF; CDR3nt: TGTGCCACCCGGAAAATCCCCGGCAGACCCCAGTACTTC; v_gene: TRBV15; j_gene: TRBJ2-5; d_gene: -; abundance: many
CDR3aa: CASSSDGTTVARSSLHF; CDR3nt: TGCGCCAGCAGCTCGGATGGGACGACTGTTGCGCGGTCATCCCTCCACTTT; v_gene: TRBV5-1; j_gene: TRBJ1-6; d_gene: -; abundance: once
CDR3aa: CASSGDNGNTIYF; CDR3nt: TGTGCCAGCAGCGGAGACAATGGAAACACCATATATTTT; v_gene: TRBV9; j_gene: TRBJ1-3; d_gene: -; abundance: many
CDR3aa: CASSRDTGGFSYEQYF; CDR3nt: TGTGCCAGCAGCCGGGATACAGGGGGTTTCTCCTACGAGCAGTACTTC; v_gene: TRBV7-8; j_gene: TRBJ2-7; d_gene: TRBD1; abundance: -
CDR3aa: CASSLAAGGMSNQPQHF; CDR3nt: TGTGCCAGCAGCTTAGCGGCAGGGGGGATGAGCAATCAGCCCCAGCATTTT; v_gene: TRBV7-2; j_gene: TRBJ1-5; d_gene: TRBD1; abundance: many
CDR3aa: CASSGGWSSSTDTQYF; CDR3nt: TGTGCCAGCAGCGGGGGGTGGAGCAGCAGCACAGATACGCAGTATTTT; v_gene: TRBV9; j_gene: TRBJ2-3; d_gene: -; abundance: many
CDR3aa: CASSPLRAGGSDTQYF; CDR3nt: TGTGCCAGCAGCCCCCTCCGAGCGGGGGGGTCGGATACGCAGTATTTT; v_gene: TRBV3-1; j_gene: TRBJ2-3; d_gene: TRBD2; abundance: many
CDR3aa: CASSASQGFADTQYF; CDR3nt: TGTGCCAGCAGCGCGTCCCAGGGTTTTGCAGATACGCAGTATTTT; v_gene: TRBV9; j_gene: TRBJ2-3; d_gene: -; abundance: many
CDR3aa: CVSSPCRGPYNEQFF; CDR3nt: TGTGTCAGCAGCCCGTGTCGTGGACCGTACAATGAGCAGTTCTTC; v_gene: TRBV9; j_gene: TRBJ2-1; d_gene: -; abundance: -
CDR3aa: CASSPAGRKETQYF; CDR3nt: TGTGCCAGCAGCCCAGCAGGGCGAAAAGAGACCCAGTACTTC; v_gene: TRBV5-6; j_gene: TRBJ2-5; d_gene: -; abundance: many
CDR3aa: CASSEFPGGSSPLHF; CDR3nt: TGTGCCAGTAGTGAATTCCCAGGGGGATCCTCACCCCTCCACTTT; v_gene: TRBV19; j_gene: TRBJ1-6; d_gene: TRBD1; abundance: -
CDR3aa: CASSPSGTDANYEQYF; CDR3nt: TGTGCCAGCAGCCCCTCCGGGACAGACGCTAACTACGAGCAGTACTTC; v_gene: TRBV13; j_gene: TRBJ2-7; d_gene: TRBD1; abundance: -
CDR3aa: CASSLATGGGNTGELFF; CDR3nt: TGTGCCAGCAGTTTAGCTACAGGGGGAGGGAACACCGGGGAGCTGTTTTTT; v_gene: TRBV12-3/TRBV12-4; j_gene: TRBJ2-2; d_gene: TRBD1; abundance: many